This T cell receptor beta chain originates from a study of OX40 agonist ivuxolimab in advanced cancers. Whole-study context: Ivuxolimab is a fully human IgG2 antibody that activates OX40 (CD134).

Trimming at V came to 3 bases and at J to 6 bases, leaving 12 bases not matched to a gene. This CDR3 has 17 amino acids. The method was immunoSEQ multiplex PCR; TCRdb's version includes in-frame clones alone and lacks a portion of them. The sample has tens of thousands of clones, about 82% seen once. The chain combines TRBV23-1 with TRBJ2-1, with 9 bases fitting TRBD1. TRBV23-1 carries the ORF label, with uncertain function. Sequences were derived from CD4+ or CD8+ T cells sorted from blood, sampled in a trial of the OX40 agonist ivuxolimab. The TCR originated in an adult with an advanced solid tumor such as melanoma, head and neck, liver or kidney cancer. For the CDR3, the DNA is TGCGCCAGCAGTCAGAAACCGGGACAGGGAGGTCGCAATGAGCAGTTCTTC. Translating gives CASSQKPGQGGRNEQFF.